Presented here are 23 T cell receptor beta chains from one specimen sequenced in a study of tumor and adjacent non-tumor tissue in lung cancer. RNA was extracted from bulk tissue without any cell sorting. Three rounds of nested PCR, following a modified ARM-PCR protocol, produced the TCRbeta library. TCRdb reprocessed the multiplex PCR reads with MiXCR, giving one entry per CDR3 protein. The data hold around 210,000 distinct CDR3 sequences, with 71% observed a single time. The material sequenced was lung tumor tissue. These receptors originate from a man aged 60 to 69 with non-small cell lung cancer.

Remarks on this clonotype: The conserved phenylalanine or tryptophan normally closing the CDR3 is absent here, so this likely arose from a read error. CDR3 sequence: CSGNDDRRYDGAFS. In DNA form, the CDR3 reads TGCAGCGGGAATGACGACAGGCGATATGACGGAGCTTTCTCT. The chain carries TRBV29-1 and TRBJ1-1; possible D gene TRBD1, 6 bases. Germline lookup yields CDR1 SQVTM and CDR2 ANQGSEA. Trimming pared 7 bases from V and 10 bases from J, leaving 25 bases between. The CDR3 length is 14 residues.

This clonotype was seen only a few times. V usage is TRBV12-3 or TRBV12-4 and J usage is TRBJ2-3, with no clear D. The CDR3 consists of 15 residues. V was trimmed by 6 bases and J by 4 bases, leaving 17 bases between them. This CDR3 is CASSNSYYRPDTQYF. In nucleotides, the CDR3 is TGTGCCAGCAGCAATTCTTACTACCGGCCAGATACGCAGTATTTT.

A remark on this clonotype: This likely comes from a read error, as the CDR3 has no conserved phenylalanine or tryptophan at its end. V is TRBV4-1 and J is TRBJ2-3, with D perhaps matching TRBD2 (5 bases). The CDR3 runs to 12 residues. Germline CDR1 is MGHRA and CDR2 is YSYEKL. CDR3 residues: CASSQPRDMQYL. CDR3 nucleotide sequence: TGCGCCAGCAGCCAGCCGAGGGATATGCAGTATTTG.

The chain links TRBV7-9 to TRBJ1-2; D is unresolved. V was shortened by 9 bases and J by 4 bases, with 24 bases between the two germline ends. Germline V gives CDR1 SEHNR, CDR2 FQNEAQ (reference sequence). The CDR3 runs 16 residues. The DNA for the CDR3 is TGTGCCAGTAGCCCGAGAACGGTGGCAGTGATCTATGGCTACACCTTC. It is translated as CASSPRTVAVIYGYTF.

V usage is TRBV12-3 or TRBV12-4 and J usage is TRBJ1-1; no definite D call. The CDR3 is made up of 13 amino acids. V shed 8 bases and J shed 3 bases, with 13 bases lying between them. CDR3 in DNA: TGTGCCAGCTCCCGGGTTTTGGACACTGAAGCTTTCTTT. Its translation: CASSRVLDTEAFF.

This clonotype was observed a few times. The chain is built from TRBV6-1 and TRBJ1-6, with D possibly matching TRBD1 (5 bases). CDR3 size: 14 residues. Germline assignment: CDR1 MNHNS and CDR2 SASEGT. The V gene lost 3 bases and the J gene lost 10 bases, with 13 bases spanning the gap. The CDR3 nucleotides are TGTGCCAGCAGTGAGGGGCGCCCGAGGTCACCCCTCCACTTT. The encoded protein is CASSEGRPRSPLHF.

The rearrangement links TRBV5-6 to TRBJ1-6, with TRBD1 as a possible D gene (6 bases). The germline V gene encodes CDR1 SGHDT and CDR2 YYEEEE. V lost 4 bases, J lost 4 bases, and 18 bases lay in between. The CDR3 has 17 residues. The CDR3 DNA is TGTGCCAGCAGCCGAAATTGGGGGGGACAATATAATTCACCCCTCCACTTT. It translates to CASSRNWGGQYNSPLHF.

This clonotype came up many times. The chain joins TRBV6-5 to TRBJ1-1; 8 nucleotides align to TRBD1. V dropped 9 bases and J dropped 1; count of bases not matched to a gene: 10. This CDR3 contains 15 residues. The germline gives CDR1 MNHEY, CDR2 SVGAGI. CDR3 protein: CASGAGGAGNTEAFF. The CDR3, as DNA: TGTGCCAGTGGGGCAGGGGGCGCCGGGAACACTGAAGCTTTCTTT.

In regard to this clonotype: At one end, the junction sequence differs from germline, possibly due to a read error. J is TRBJ1-6 and V is TRBV6-5; possible D gene TRBD1, 6 bases. The CDR3 runs to 15 residues. CDR1 and CDR2 (germline): MNHEY, SVGAGI. Here the CDR3 reads CTSSLTGIMDSPLYF. The CDR3 DNA reads as TGTACCAGCAGTTTAACAGGGATTATGGATTCACCCCTCTACTTT.

This chain uses TRBV12-3 or TRBV12-4 with TRBJ2-5, with D possibly being TRBD1 (6 bases). This CDR3 is built from 15 residues. V was cut by 6 bases and J by 5 bases, with 19 bases left in between. The CDR3 region is CASRRDTLNSETQYF. CDR3 nucleotides: TGTGCCAGCAGACGGGACACCCTAAACTCGGAGACCCAGTACTTC.

This clonotype was detected once. Since a much larger clone is just one base distant, this may be a read error. V is TRBV4-2 and J is TRBJ1-5, with a possible D match to TRBD1 (6 bases). Trimming took off 0 bases at V and 6 bases at J, with 15 bases between the two ends. CDR1 LGHNA and CDR2 YNFKEQ come from the germline V gene. This CDR3 comprises 16 residues. As DNA, the CDR3 is TGTGCCAGCAGCCAAGATTTGAGGGTAGGGGGTCAGCCCCAGCATTTT. This gives the protein CASSQDLRVGGQPQHF.

On this clonotype: A much larger clonotype is one base distant, so this may be a read error. The chain combines TRBV12-3 or TRBV12-4 with TRBJ1-3; D gene uncertain. CDR3 length equals 16 residues. CDR3 in amino acids: CASSSDPTPSGNTICF. The DNA for the CDR3 is TGTGCCAGCAGTTCCGACCCAACCCCCTCTGGAAACACCATATGTTTT.

As for this clonotype: Germline is not matched at one junction end, which may reflect a read error. V gene TRBV6-4 combines with J gene TRBJ1-1, with D possibly TRBD1 on 5 matching bases. The CDR3 is 14 residues long. Germline loops: CDR1 MRHNA, CDR2 SNTAGT. The CDR3 is CASSAGGAGTEAFF. CDR3 in DNA: TGTGCCAGCAGTGCGGGAGGGGCAGGGACTGAAGCTTTTTTT.

The table lists this clonotype with a few counts. The CDR3 here is CASTEWGQGQPQHF. CDR3 DNA sequence: TGTGCCAGCACTGAGTGGGGGCAAGGCCAGCCCCAGCATTTT. The V gene is TRBV6-1, the J gene TRBJ1-5; weak D call: TRBD1 (6 bases). Trimming took off 7 bases at V and 7 bases at J, with 17 bases between the two ends. There are 14 residues in the CDR3. The germline CDR1 and CDR2 sequences are MNHNS and SASEGT.

As to this clonotype: A read error is possible here, since a much larger clone lies one base away. This chain connects TRBV20-1 to TRBJ2-5, with D perhaps TRBD2 (6 bases). The CDR3 sequence is 15 residues long. Germline-derived CDR1 and CDR2 are DFQATT and SNEGSKA (reference sequence). The CDR3 DNA reads TGCAGTGTTAGATACTGGGAGGCAGTCCAAGAGACCCAGTACTTC. Its protein is CSVRYWEAVQETQYF.

To note about this clonotype: This CDR3 fails to terminate in the conserved phenylalanine or tryptophan, so it likely reflects a read error. This rearrangement joins TRBV11-2 to TRBJ2-3; 9 positions agree with TRBD2. The germline CDR1 and CDR2 sequences are SGHAT and FQNNGV. There are 16 residues in the CDR3. CDR3 amino acids: CASGSRLAGSTDMQYS. CDR3 sequence (DNA): TGTGCAAGCGGGTCTCGGCTAGCGGGGAGCACAGATATGCAGTATTCT.

This chain connects TRBV6-5 to TRBJ2-7; D is unresolved. V dropped 7 bases and J dropped 7 bases, with 20 bases sitting between them. Germline V lookup: CDR1 MNHEY, CDR2 SVGAGI. CDR3 length equals 14 residues. The DNA of the CDR3 is TGTGCCAGCATTGTGGCCACGGATCTAGGAGAGCAGTACTTC. Protein sequence: CASIVATDLGEQYF.

With respect to this clonotype: The conserved phenylalanine or tryptophan normally closing the CDR3 is absent here, so this likely arose from a read error. This sequence joins TRBV20-1 and TRBJ2-3; D call uncertain. V was trimmed by 3 bases and J by 1 base, leaving 8 bases between them. CDR1 and CDR2 from the germline V gene are DFQATT and SNEGSKA (reference sequence). The CDR3 consists of 13 residues. CDR3 amino acids: CSASLWGTDTQYI. The CDR3 nucleotides read TGCAGTGCTAGTCTGTGGGGCACAGATACGCAGTATATT.

The table lists this clonotype with many counts. The CDR3 DNA sequence: TGTGCCAGCAGTAAGGGGAACAATGAGCAGTTCTTC. Amino acids: CASSKGNNEQFF. V and J are TRBV12-3 or TRBV12-4 and TRBJ2-1; TRBD1 might be the D (5 bases). V was clipped by 5 bases and J by 5 bases, with 7 bases between them. The length of the CDR3 is 12 residues.

With respect to this clonotype: A much larger clone lies a single base off, so this may be a read error. The chain combines TRBV15 with TRBJ1-6, with D possibly being TRBD1 (5 bases). The CDR3 contains 14 residues. CDR1 is LNHNV and CDR2 is YYDKDF in the germline V gene (reference sequence). As DNA, the CDR3 is TGTGACACCAGCAGACAGCGAGAGAATTCACCCCTCCACTTT. Protein sequence: CDTSRQRENSPLHF.

To note about this clonotype: A much larger clonotype is one base distant, so this may be a read error. The gene calls are TRBV6-1 and TRBJ2-4, with 7 bases lining up with TRBD2. Germline V CDR1 and CDR2: MNHNS, SASEGT. This CDR3 comprises 15 residues. The V gene end was trimmed by 1 base and the J gene end by 8 bases; junction bases not matched to a gene: 8. The CDR3 region has the DNA TGTGCCAGCAGTGAAGTGGGGCGGGGGTCGGACATTCAGTACTTC. Translation: CASSEVGRGSDIQYF.

With respect to this clonotype: The conserved final phenylalanine or tryptophan is absent from the CDR3, which likely points to a read error. The gene calls are TRBV11-3 and TRBJ2-1; TRBD2 agrees at 8 bases. Germline V gene sequence: CDR1 SGHNT, CDR2 YENEEA. V dropped 3 bases and J dropped 8; count of bases not matched to a gene: 18. The CDR3 is 18 amino acids. The CDR3 coding sequence is TGTGCCAGCAGCTTCCAAGGGGGACCGGGACTAGGGAAGGATGAGCAGTTCGTC. It is translated as CASSFQGGPGLGKDEQFV.

Concerning this clonotype itself: This sequence may be a read error, since a much larger clone differs from it by one base. The J gene is TRBJ2-7, the V gene TRBV10-3, with 15 bases fitting TRBD2. CDR1 and CDR2 from the germline V gene are ENHRY and SYGVKD. The CDR3 has 18 residues. The CDR3: CVISNGLAGGLQAYEQYF. In DNA, the CDR3 is TGTGTCATCAGTAACGGACTAGCGGGAGGGCTGCAGGCCTACGAGCAGTACTTC.